One sample yielded the 18 T cell receptor beta chains listed below, sequenced in a study of T cells after yellow fever vaccination (dated by TCRdb to between 2018 and 2021). The treatment or condition label for this specimen denotes: live attenuated yellow fever vaccine strain. Libraries were built with 5' RACE. The sequencer listed for this sample is Illumina NovaSeq 6000. The raw public reads went through TCRdb reprocessing: fastp at Q25, MiXCR clone calling, in-frame beta chains kept. Rows are unified per CDR3 protein, each entry keeping the most common DNA and genes. The sample records some 240,000 distinct CDR3 sequences, around 5.2% of which are singletons. Jointly, the top ten make up roughly 3.4% of the sample. The starting material was CD4+ T cells sorted from PBMCs, obtained on the day of the yellow fever booster vaccination. The origin of the receptors is a young man who received the YFV17D yellow fever vaccine.

This clonotype was counted at least ten times. This rearrangement joins TRBV20-1 to TRBJ1-1, with D hard to call. The germline CDR1 and CDR2 sequences are DFQATT and SNEGSKA (reference sequence). Trimming removed 1 base from V and 0 bases from J, with 6 bases in between. The CDR3 runs to 13 residues. CDR3 residues: CSARVPLNTEAFF. The CDR3 DNA reads TGCAGTGCTAGAGTGCCCCTGAACACTGAAGCTTTCTTT.

This clonotype was seen at least ten times. The genes are TRBV12-3 or TRBV12-4 and TRBJ2-3; D is tentatively TRBD1 or TRBD2 (5 bases each). Trimming stripped 5 bases from V and 2 bases from J, with 11 bases between. The CDR3 is 14 amino acids. The CDR3 loop is CASSRGLSTDTQYF. The CDR3 region has the DNA TGTGCCAGCAGTCGGGGCCTTTCCACAGATACGCAGTATTTT.

This chain links TRBV5-1 with TRBJ2-3; the match to TRBD2 covers 8 bases. The CDR3 runs 13 residues. Losses at the gene ends were 4 bases for V and 6 bases for J; bases not matched to a gene: 4. Germline V gene data show CDR1 as SGHRS and CDR2 as YFSETQ. The DNA of the CDR3 is TGCGCCAGCAGCCAAGCGGGGGAGGATACGCAGTATTTT. Translation gives CASSQAGEDTQYF.

This clonotype was seen a handful of times. Here the CDR3 reads CASSWFGETQYF. CDR3 nucleotide sequence: TGTGCCAGCAGTTGGTTTGGAGAGACCCAGTACTTC. The chain combines TRBV12-3 or TRBV12-4 with TRBJ2-5; D gene unclear. The CDR3 length is 12 residues. V was cut by 4 bases and J by 4 bases, with 7 bases left in between.

This clonotype was observed a few times. The chain employs TRBV2 and TRBJ1-4, with 9 bases matching TRBD1. The CDR3 spans 14 residues. V lost 5 bases, J lost 8 bases, and 6 bases stayed unmatched. CDR1 and CDR2 from the germline V gene are SNHLY and FYNNEI. CDR3 residues: CASSRTGEEEKLFF. DNA for the CDR3: TGTGCCAGCAGTCGGACAGGGGAAGAGGAAAAACTGTTTTTT.

This clonotype was seen ten or more times. This chain joins TRBV20-1 and TRBJ2-3, with 7 positions matching TRBD2. The CDR3 contains 14 residues. V was clipped by 1 base and J by 1 base; unmatched bases: 2. The germline V gene encodes CDR1 DFQATT and CDR2 SNEGSKA (reference sequence). The CDR3, as DNA: TGCAGTGCTAGAGTTGCGGGGGGCACAGATACGCAGTATTTT. It translates to CSARVAGGTDTQYF.

At least ten counts were recorded for this clonotype. One end of the junction fails to match germline, which may point to a read error. This chain uses TRBV15 with TRBJ2-1; D is unresolved. The CDR3 extends over 14 amino acids. Germline V lookup: CDR1 LNHNV, CDR2 YYDKDF (reference sequence). This CDR3 is CATSRDRSRTSQIF. In nucleotides, the CDR3 is TGTGCCACCAGCAGAGATCGGAGTAGGACCTCTCAAATCTTC.

This clonotype was observed many times. CDR3 nucleotides: TGCGCCAGCAGCCGGGGACTAGCGGGGGAGCACAACACCGGGGAGCTGTTTTTT. Its protein is CASSRGLAGEHNTGELFF. J is TRBJ2-2 and V is TRBV5-1, with 14 bases lining up with TRBD2. This CDR3 region has 18 residues. Losses at the gene ends were 4 bases for V and 2 bases for J; bases not matched to a gene: 7. CDR1 and CDR2 (germline): SGHRS, YFSETQ. The variable domain in full, completed from reference TRBV5-1 and TRBJ2-2, reads KAGVTQTPRYLIKTRGQQVTLSCSPISGHRSVSWYQQTPGQGLQFLFEYFSETQRNKGNFPGRFSGRQFSNSRSEMNVSTLELGDSALYLCASSRGLAGEHNTGELFFGEGSRLTVL.

J is TRBJ2-4 and V is TRBV21-1; the D call TRBD1 from the table was never checked on the DNA. TRBV21-1 is shown as a pseudogene. The CDR3 sequence is 16 residues long. The CDR3 region is CARDRVKGLAKNIQYF. The CDR3 bases are TGTGCCAGGGACAGGGTGAAGGGGCTAGCCAAAAACATTCAGTACTTC.

This clonotype was observed at least ten times. The CDR3 is CSVVRGAVGETQYF. CDR3 sequence (DNA): TGCAGCGTTGTACGTGGGGCGGTGGGGGAGACCCAGTACTTC. The chain couples TRBV29-1 to TRBJ2-5; perhaps TRBD1 as D (5 bases). Germline CDR1 SQVTM, CDR2 ANQGSEA. CDR3 length: 14 residues. The V end was cut by 4 bases, the J end by 5 bases, with 17 bases between.

This clonotype has only a few counts. V and J are TRBV11-2 and TRBJ2-7, with a weak D call TRBD2 (6 bases). Trimming cost V 8 bases and J 1 base, with 21 bases left between them. The CDR3 covers 16 residues. Looked up from germline, CDR1 is SGHAT and CDR2 is FQNNGV. CDR3 in amino acids: CASRRPGTRGSYEQYF. Written as DNA, the CDR3 is TGTGCCAGCCGACGTCCCGGGACTCGGGGATCCTACGAGCAGTACTTC. Variable domain in full (rest from reference TRBV11-2 and TRBJ2-7): EAGVAQSPRYKIIEKRQSVAFWCNPISGHATLYWYQQILGQGPKLLIQFQNNGVVDDSQLPKDRFSAERLKGVDSTLKIQPAKLEDSAVYLCASRRPGTRGSYEQYFGPGTRLTVT.

This clonotype was observed a handful of times. The V and J genes are TRBV6-5 and TRBJ2-7, with no clear D. This CDR3 region has 13 residues. Germline V gives CDR1 MNHEY, CDR2 SVGAGI. V was trimmed by 5 bases and J by 7 bases, leaving 15 bases between them. CDR3 bases: TGTGCCAGCAGTACAGCCATACTACGAGAGCAGTACTTC. This encodes CASSTAILREQYF.

This clonotype was found a few times. This chain connects TRBV6-1 to TRBJ1-2, with 9 bases that match TRBD1. V gave up 8 bases and J gave up 3 bases; unmatched junction bases: 19. CDR1 is MNHNS and CDR2 is SASEGT in the germline V gene. There are 18 residues in the CDR3. CDR3 coding DNA: TGTGCCAGCCTCGGCCCGGGACAGGGAGGAGAATCCCACTATGGCTACACCTTC. Protein sequence: CASLGPGQGGESHYGYTF.

This clonotype has just a few counts. The V gene is TRBV29-1, the J gene TRBJ1-1, with D unresolved. The CDR3 runs 13 residues. Per the germline V gene, CDR1 is SQVTM and CDR2 is ANQGSEA. Trimming removed 4 bases at V and 0 bases at J, with 9 bases between. The CDR3 sequence is CSVAGLMNTEAFF. CDR3 in DNA: TGCAGCGTTGCTGGGCTCATGAACACTGAAGCTTTCTTT.

This clonotype showed up just a few times. The rearrangement joins TRBV5-4 to TRBJ2-3; D call uncertain. The CDR3 totals 16 residues. The V gene lost 1 base and the J gene lost 0 bases, with 12 bases spanning the gap. In germline, CDR1 is SGHNT, CDR2 YYREEE (reference sequence). CDR3 DNA: TGTGCCAGCAGCTTGAGGATCTATTCTAGCACAGATACGCAGTATTTT. Its translation: CASSLRIYSSTDTQYF.

The V call is TRBV2, the J call TRBJ1-6; no firm D call. Trimming pared 2 bases from V and 8 bases from J, leaving 16 bases between. There are 16 residues in the CDR3. Germline values: CDR1 SNHLY, CDR2 FYNNEI. The CDR3 DNA reads as TGTGCCAGCAGTGAATCGTTCGTGGCGGGAGATTCACCCCTCCACTTT. Its protein product is CASSESFVAGDSPLHF.

This clonotype has more than one count but fewer than ten. V and J are TRBV15 and TRBJ2-1; tentatively, D is TRBD2 (6 bases). CDR3 size: 15 residues. Germline lookup yields CDR1 LNHNV and CDR2 YYDKDF (reference sequence). V was cut by 3 bases and J by 5 bases, with 14 bases left in between. In DNA, the CDR3 is TGTGCCACCAGCAGCACTAGTTGGGGGGACAATGAGCAGTTCTTC. Residues: CATSSTSWGDNEQFF.

The chain joins TRBV20-1 to TRBJ2-3; D unresolved. Deletions cut 6 bases from V and 0 bases from J, with 10 bases between. Germline V gives CDR1 DFQATT, CDR2 SNEGSKA (reference sequence). The CDR3 is made up of 13 amino acids. The CDR3 sequence: CSARSISTDTQYF. The DNA of the CDR3 is TGCAGTGCCCGGTCCATTAGCACAGATACGCAGTATTTT.